The T cell receptor (beta chain) described here comes from a study of T cell changes during pregnancy in multiple sclerosis. TCRdb keeps only in-frame clones here, not all; method: immunoSEQ multiplex PCR. The repertoire has roughly 80,000 clones, approximately 94% of them found once; the top ten carry around 2.6%. The TCR was taken from a female donor in good health, enrolled as a control in a pregnancy study. The sample here was peripheral blood, taken after pregnancy.

CDR3 loop: CASSLVEETQYF. The CDR3 DNA reads as TGTGCCAGCAGCTTGGTTGAGGAGACCCAGTACTTC. The V and J genes are TRBV5-8 and TRBJ2-5, with D hard to call. V lost 0 bases, J lost 5 bases, and 5 bases lay in between. Germline V gene lookup returns CDR1 SGHTS and CDR2 YDEGEE. This CDR3 has 12 amino acids. The whole variable domain, remainder taken from reference TRBV5-8 and TRBJ2-5, is EAGVTQSPTHLIKTRGQQATLRCSPISGHTSVYWYQQALGLGLQFLLWYDEGEERNRGNFPPRFSGRQFPNYSSELNVNALELEDSALYLCASSLVEETQYFGPGTRLLVL.